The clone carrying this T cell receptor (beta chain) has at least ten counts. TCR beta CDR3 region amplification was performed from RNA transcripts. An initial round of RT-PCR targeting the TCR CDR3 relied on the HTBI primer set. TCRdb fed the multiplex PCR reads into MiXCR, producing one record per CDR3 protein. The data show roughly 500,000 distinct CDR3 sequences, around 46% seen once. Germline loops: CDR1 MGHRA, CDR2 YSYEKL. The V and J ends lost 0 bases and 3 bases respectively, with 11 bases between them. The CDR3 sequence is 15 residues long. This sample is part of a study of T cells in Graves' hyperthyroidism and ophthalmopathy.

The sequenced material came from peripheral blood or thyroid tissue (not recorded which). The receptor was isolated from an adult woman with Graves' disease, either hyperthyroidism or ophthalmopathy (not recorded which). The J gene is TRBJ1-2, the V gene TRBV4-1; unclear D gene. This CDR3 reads CASSQDPTGDYGYTF. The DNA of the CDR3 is TGCGCCAGCAGCCAAGATCCCACCGGGGACTATGGCTACACCTTC.